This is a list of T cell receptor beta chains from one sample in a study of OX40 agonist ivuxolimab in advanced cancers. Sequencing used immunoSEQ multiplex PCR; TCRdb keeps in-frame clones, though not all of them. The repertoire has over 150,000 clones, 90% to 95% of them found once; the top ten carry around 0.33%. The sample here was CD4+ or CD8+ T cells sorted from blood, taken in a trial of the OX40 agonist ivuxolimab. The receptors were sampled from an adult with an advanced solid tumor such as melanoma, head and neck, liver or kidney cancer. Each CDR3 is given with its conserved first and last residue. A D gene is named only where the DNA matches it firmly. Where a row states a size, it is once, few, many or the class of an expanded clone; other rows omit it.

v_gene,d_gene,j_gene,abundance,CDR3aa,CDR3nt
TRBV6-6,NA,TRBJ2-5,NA,CATGWVWETQYF,TGTGCCACCGGTTGGGTTTGGGAGACCCAGTACTTC
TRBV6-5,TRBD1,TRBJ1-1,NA,CASRYRQGGTEAFF,TGTGCCAGCAGGTACAGACAGGGCGGCACTGAAGCTTTCTTT
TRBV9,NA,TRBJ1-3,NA,CASSVEPAASGNTIYF,TGTGCCAGCAGCGTAGAGCCAGCGGCCTCTGGAAACACCATATATTTT
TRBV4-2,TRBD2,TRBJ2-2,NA,CASGQETSGSAGELFF,TGTGCCAGCGGCCAAGAGACTAGCGGGAGTGCCGGGGAGCTGTTTTTT
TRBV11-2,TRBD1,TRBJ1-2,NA,CASSGLRQGGAYGYTF,TGTGCCAGCAGCGGACTCCGACAGGGAGGGGCCTATGGCTACACCTTC
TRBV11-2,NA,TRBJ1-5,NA,CASSFHSESNQPQHF,TGTGCCAGCAGCTTTCACTCGGAGTCGAATCAGCCCCAGCATTTT
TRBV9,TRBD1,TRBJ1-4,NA,CASSGGQGLLNEKLFF,TGTGCCAGCAGTGGGGGACAGGGGCTTCTTAATGAAAAACTGTTTTTT
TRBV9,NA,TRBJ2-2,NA,CASSVVGGSTGELFF,TGTGCCAGCAGCGTAGTGGGAGGATCCACCGGGGAGCTGTTTTTT
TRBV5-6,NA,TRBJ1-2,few,CASSLDVYGYTF,TGTGCCAGCAGCTTAGACGTCTATGGCTACACCTTC
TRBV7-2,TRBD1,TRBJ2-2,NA,CASSLARTGSTTGELFF,TGTGCCAGCAGCTTAGCTAGGACAGGGAGTACCACCGGGGAGCTGTTTTTT
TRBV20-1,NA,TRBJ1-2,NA,CSAKRGNGYTF,TGCAGTGCTAAAAGGGGTAATGGCTACACCTTC
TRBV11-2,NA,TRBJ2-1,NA,CASSLDQGRRLFF,TGTGCCAGCAGCTTAGACCAGGGGCGAAGGCTGTTCTTC
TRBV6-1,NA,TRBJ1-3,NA,CAMASGNTIYF,TGTGCCATGGCTTCTGGAAACACCATATATTTT
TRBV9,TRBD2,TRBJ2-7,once,CASSASGSQDYEQYF,TGTGCCAGCAGCGCTAGCGGGAGTCAGGACTACGAGCAGTACTTC
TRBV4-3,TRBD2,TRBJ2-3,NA,CASSQDGFWGGRDTDTQYF,TGCGCCAGCAGCCAAGATGGGTTCTGGGGCGGGAGGGACACAGATACGCAGTATTTT
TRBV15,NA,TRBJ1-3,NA,CATSRGGADTIYF,TGTGCCACCAGCAGAGGAGGGGCCGACACCATATATTTT
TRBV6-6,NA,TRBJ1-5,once,CASTGEYNQPQHF,TGTGCCAGCACGGGGGAGTACAATCAGCCCCAGCATTTT
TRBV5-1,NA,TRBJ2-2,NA,CASSPGPSGELFF,TGCGCCAGCAGCCCAGGACCCTCCGGGGAGCTGTTTTTT
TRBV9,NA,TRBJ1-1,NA,CASSRPGTNTEAFF,TGTGCCAGCAGCCGTCCGGGGACGAACACTGAAGCTTTCTTT
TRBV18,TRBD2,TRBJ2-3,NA,CASSLLAGAGDTQYF,TGTGCCAGCTCACTCCTAGCGGGGGCGGGAGATACGCAGTATTTT
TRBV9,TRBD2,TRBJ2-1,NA,CASSVGTSSSYNEQFF,TGTGCCAGCAGCGTAGGGACTAGCAGCTCCTACAATGAGCAGTTCTTC
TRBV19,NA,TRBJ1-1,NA,CASSLLWGQSEAFF,TGTGCCAGTAGTCTCTTGTGGGGACAATCTGAAGCTTTCTTT
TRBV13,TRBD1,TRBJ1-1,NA,CASSPYRGDPPNEAFF,TGTGCCAGCAGCCCATACAGGGGGGACCCCCCGAATGAAGCTTTCTTT
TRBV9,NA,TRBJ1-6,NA,CASSVDGGEDSPLHF,TGTGCCAGCAGCGTAGACGGGGGCGAGGATTCACCCCTCCACTTT
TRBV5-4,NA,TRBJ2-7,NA,CASSFSVQGEQYF,TGTGCCAGCAGCTTCAGCGTACAGGGCGAGCAGTACTTC
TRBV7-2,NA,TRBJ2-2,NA,CASRRVTGELFF,TGTGCCTCCCGTAGGGTGACCGGGGAGCTGTTTTTT
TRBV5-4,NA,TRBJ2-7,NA,CASSPQGSYEQYF,TGTGCCAGCAGCCCCCAAGGATCCTACGAGCAGTACTTC
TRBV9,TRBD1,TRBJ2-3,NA,CASSVGQLTDTQYF,TGTGCCAGCAGCGTGGGACAGCTCACAGATACGCAGTATTTT
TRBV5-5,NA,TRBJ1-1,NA,CASSLYTGGNTEAFF,TGTGCCAGCAGCCTTTATACAGGCGGAAACACTGAAGCTTTCTTT
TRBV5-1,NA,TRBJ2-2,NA,CASSLVAAANTGELFF,TGCGCCAGCAGCTTGGTGGCCGCTGCGAACACCGGGGAGCTGTTTTTT
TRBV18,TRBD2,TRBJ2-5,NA,CASSPGGETQYF,TGTGCCAGCTCACCCGGGGGGGAGACCCAGTACTTC
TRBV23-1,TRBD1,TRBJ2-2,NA,CASRPFRDRSTGELFF,TGCGCCAGCAGGCCGTTCCGGGACAGGTCGACCGGGGAGCTGTTTTTT
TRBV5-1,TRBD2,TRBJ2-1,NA,CASSSRPGTSGRVEQFF,TGCGCCAGCAGCTCCCGTCCCGGGACTAGCGGGAGAGTGGAGCAGTTCTTC
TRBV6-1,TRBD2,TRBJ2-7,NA,CASAGGLHYEQYF,TGTGCCAGCGCGGGGGGGCTACACTACGAGCAGTACTTC
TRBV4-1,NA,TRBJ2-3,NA,CASSQDSRPGDTQYF,TGCGCCAGCAGCCAAGACAGTCGCCCTGGGGACACGCAGTATTTT
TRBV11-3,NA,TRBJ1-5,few,CASSLEQGYSNQPQHF,TGTGCCAGCAGCTTAGAACAGGGATATAGCAATCAGCCCCAGCATTTT